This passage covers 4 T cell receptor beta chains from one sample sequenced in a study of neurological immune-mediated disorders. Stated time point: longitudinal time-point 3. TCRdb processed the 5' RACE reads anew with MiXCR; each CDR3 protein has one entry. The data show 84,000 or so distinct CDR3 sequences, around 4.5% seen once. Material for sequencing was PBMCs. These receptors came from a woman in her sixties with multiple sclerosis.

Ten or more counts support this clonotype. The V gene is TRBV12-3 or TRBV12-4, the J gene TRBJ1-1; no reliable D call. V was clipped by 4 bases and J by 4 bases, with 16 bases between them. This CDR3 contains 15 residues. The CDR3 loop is CASSSGNSAITEAFF. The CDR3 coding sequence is TGTGCCAGCAGTTCCGGAAATTCCGCAATCACTGAAGCTTTCTTT.

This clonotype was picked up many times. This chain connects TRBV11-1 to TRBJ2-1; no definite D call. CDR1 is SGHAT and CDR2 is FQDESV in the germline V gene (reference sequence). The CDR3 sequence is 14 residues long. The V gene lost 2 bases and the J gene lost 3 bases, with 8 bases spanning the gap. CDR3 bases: TGTGCCAGCAGCTTATCAGGCAGCTACAATGAGCAGTTCTTC. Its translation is CASSLSGSYNEQFF. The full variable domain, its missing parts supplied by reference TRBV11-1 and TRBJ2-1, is EAEVAQSPRYKITEKSQAVAFWCDPISGHATLYWYRQILGQGPELLVQFQDESVVDDSQLPKDRFSAERLKGVDSTLKIQPAELGDSAMYLCASSLSGSYNEQFFGPGTRLTVL.

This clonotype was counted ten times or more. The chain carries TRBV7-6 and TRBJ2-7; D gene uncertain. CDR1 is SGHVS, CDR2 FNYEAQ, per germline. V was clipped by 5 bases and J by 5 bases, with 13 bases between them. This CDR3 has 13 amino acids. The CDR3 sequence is CASSPIPRDEQYF. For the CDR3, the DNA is TGTGCCAGCAGCCCCATCCCTCGGGACGAGCAGTACTTC.

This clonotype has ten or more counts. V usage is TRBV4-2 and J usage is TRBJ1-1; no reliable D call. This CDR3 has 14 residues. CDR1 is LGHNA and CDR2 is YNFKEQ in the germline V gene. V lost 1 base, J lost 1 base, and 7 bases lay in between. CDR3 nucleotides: TGTGCCAGCAGCCAAGCCGGCAGGAACACTGAAGCTTTCTTT. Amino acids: CASSQAGRNTEAFF.